These T cell receptor beta chains were read from a single sample in a study of blood T cell repertoires in COVID-19. Libraries were prepared by immunoSEQ multiplex PCR; TCRdb keeps only in-frame clonotypes and omits some of them. Among a few hundred thousand clones listed, 87% were seen once. The sequenced sample consisted of PBMCs or T cells enriched from blood (not recorded which). The receptors derive from a man younger than 30 with acute COVID-19. The conserved cysteine and the conserved F or W are not part of the CDR3 here. The order of the fields is D gene, V gene, J gene, CDR3 protein. A D gene is named only where the DNA matches it firmly.

TRBD1	TRBV5-1	TRBJ2-3	ASSAGTGGTDTQY
TRBD1	TRBV11-3	TRBJ2-5	ASSQNRGGGQETQY
TRBD1	TRBV19	TRBJ2-7	ASSLQGAYEQY
TRBD1	TRBV28	TRBJ2-5	ASSYPGTGATQY
.	TRBV11-2	TRBJ2-7	ASSHVRGPGYEQY
.	TRBV25-1	TRBJ2-3	ASSSRTDTQY
TRBD2	TRBV6-5	TRBJ2-1	ASSYLRLAGLLEQF
TRBD1	TRBV5-6	TRBJ2-7	ASSSNLRGLYEQY
TRBD2	TRBV4-2	TRBJ2-7	ASSLRTSGSSFLLHEQY
.	TRBV7-2	TRBJ2-5	ASSLWGRRETQY
TRBD1	TRBV2	TRBJ1-5	ASTGGPNQPQH
.	TRBV27	TRBJ1-6	ASSLSYRANSPLH
TRBD2	TRBV11-3	TRBJ2-5	ASSFSGRARETQY
TRBD1	TRBV19	TRBJ2-7	ASSISPGQPHDEQY
.	TRBV9	TRBJ2-7	ASSVTGIKGYEQY